This TCR beta chain was documented in a study of blood T cell repertoires in COVID-19 (dated by TCRdb to the early 2020s). Study-level background: Samples covering the acute and convalescent phases of COVID-19 were provided by collaborators in the United States, Italy and Spain. The prospective study material was composed of cDNA or gDNA derived from T cells, B-cell-depleted T cells, or PBMCs. Subjects who had been exposed to COVID-19, were actively infected with it, or had recovered from it provided the deeply sampled blood TCRbeta repertoires that made up the dataset. A freely available public database, intended as a resource for researchers studying the immune response to SARS-CoV-2, is where the repertoires were released. Samples were obtained from the ongoing ImmuneRACE study (first 160 participants) and from over a thousand subjects provided by 6 global collaborators. A de-identified subject ID, COVID-19 status, age in years and sex were almost always included in the sample metadata. Where available, HLA class I and class II types were obtained from metadata supplied by the sample provider rather than from assay-based typing. On the study overall, not on this receptor specifically: The amount of clinical and demographic metadata varied by source and participant and was provided uncurated.

With regard to this clone: Its antigen target is currently unknown. No much larger clonotype is one base removed from it; base qualities were not supplied.

From cysteine to phenylalanine, the CDR3 is 16 amino acids long. Of the read, only the CDR3 DNA is kept; its 48 bases are in frame from base 1. Taken from the germline V gene (reference sequence), the CDR1 and CDR2 loops are SGHKS and YYEKEE. Trimming accounts for 2 bases at V and 0 bases at J, while the number of junction bases matched to no gene is 4. Collaborating institutions collected whole blood in K2EDTA tubes following their own protocols. For TCRbeta analysis, collaborators shipped samples in one of three forms: frozen whole blood, isolated PBMCs, or DNA extracted from either of those sample types. TCRbeta CDR3 regions were amplified from genomic DNA using the immunoSEQ Assay, a bias-controlled multiplex PCR. Concerning the study's data processing: The number of nucleated cells in each sample was estimated by amplification of reference gene primers within the assay. To quantify the absolute abundance of each unique TCRbeta CDR3 rearrangement, sequence reads were collapsed and filtered. For each sample, productive Simpson clonality was calculated as the square root of Simpson's diversity index over productive rearrangements. TCRdb took this table from immuneACCESS and kept in-frame rearrangements with V and J called. Such tables lack part of the clones; where checked against another copy, unresolved V genes explain under half of the gap, and the rest is unexplained. V, J and clone size are taken as reported in that table, and D and trimming were inferred from the DNA itself. The sample table shows 200,000 to 250,000 clones, and 86% are seen once. Together, the top ten hold roughly 2% of the sample.

This receptor was obtained from a woman aged 50 to 65 with acute or convalescent COVID-19. The rearrangement combines TRBV5-5 with TRBJ1-1; 10 junctional bases match TRBD1. Sequencing was done on a sample of peripheral blood. The DNA sequence reads TGTGCCAGCAGCTTCCGGGACAGGGGCCTGAACACTGAAGCTTTCTTT. Its translation is CASSFRDRGLNTEAFF.